These 11 T cell receptor beta chains originate from one sample sequenced in a study of blood T cell repertoires in COVID-19. Some clones are missing from TCRdb's copy, which holds only in-frame ones; the method was immunoSEQ multiplex PCR. The sample holds under 30,000 clones, about 89% seen once. The specimen sequenced was peripheral blood. The receptor set was obtained from a man between 45 and 60 years old with active COVID-19.

Concerning this clone itself: Distinct nucleotide sequences in the sample also encode this CDR3. V and J are TRBV7-9 and TRBJ1-2; weak D call: TRBD1 (6 bases). In germline, CDR1 is SEHNR, CDR2 FQNEAQ (reference sequence). Trimming removed 1 base at V and 8 bases at J, with 11 bases between. This CDR3 region has 13 residues. The CDR3 coding sequence is TGTGCCAGCAGCTTAGACAGGGTTGGCGGCTACACCTTC. This gives the protein CASSLDRVGGYTF.

This clone was counted a single time. V gene TRBV7-6 combines with J gene TRBJ2-2; 9 positions match TRBD2. This CDR3 is built from 16 residues. CDR1 and CDR2 from the germline V gene are SGHVS and FNYEAQ. With V trimmed by 5 bases and J by 4 bases, 8 bases remained unmatched. The CDR3 is CASSSAGGPGTGELFF. The CDR3 region has the DNA TGTGCCAGCAGCAGTGCGGGAGGGCCGGGCACCGGGGAGCTGTTTTTT.

The chain employs TRBV14 and TRBJ2-1; 14 positions match TRBD2. This CDR3 comprises 15 residues. V was clipped by 4 bases and J by 8 bases; unmatched bases: 4. Germline V gene data show CDR1 as SGHDN and CDR2 as FVKESK. CDR3 protein: CASSLGTSGSDEQFF. For the CDR3, the DNA is TGTGCCAGCAGCCTAGGGACTAGCGGGAGTGATGAGCAGTTCTTC.

This clone appeared a few times. This chain uses TRBV7-2 with TRBJ1-1, with D maybe TRBD1 (6 bases). CDR1 is SGHTA, CDR2 FQGNSA, per germline. V lost 3 bases and J 8 bases, leaving 10 bases between the germline ends. The CDR3 runs to 12 residues. CDR3 coding DNA: TGTGCCAGCAGCTTCGACGGGACAGAAGCTTTCTTT. Amino acids: CASSFDGTEAFF.

The rearrangement joins TRBV21-1 to TRBJ2-7; the table calls TRBD1, which could not be checked here. TRBV21-1 is noted as a pseudogene. There are 14 residues in the CDR3. This chain's CDR3 is CASSTNRSSYEQYF. The CDR3, as DNA: TGTGCCAGCAGCACCAACAGGAGCTCCTACGAGCAGTACTTC.

This clone was picked up a small number of times. The genes are TRBV6-2 or TRBV6-3 and TRBJ2-7; 15 nucleotides line up with TRBD2. Losses at the gene ends were 0 bases for V and 0 bases for J; bases not matched to a gene: 9. This CDR3 is built from 20 residues. Per the germline V gene, CDR1 is MNHEY and CDR2 is SVGEGT. DNA for the CDR3: TGTGCCAGCAGTTACTCACCGGGACTAGCGGGGGGCATAAGCTCCTACGAGCAGTACTTC. Protein: CASSYSPGLAGGISSYEQYF.

The rearrangement uses TRBV18 and TRBJ2-7; 11 bases are shared with TRBD2. Unmatched junction bases numbered 0, after V lost 2 bases and J lost 3 bases. The CDR3 sequence is 14 residues long. In germline, CDR1 is KGHSH, CDR2 LQKENI. CDR3 DNA: TGTGCCAGCTCACCAACTAGCGGGAGCTACGAGCAGTACTTC. This translates into CASSPTSGSYEQYF.

The CDR3 nucleotides are TGTGCCAGCTCACCCCCTTGGGGGCCAGACGAGCAGTACTTC. The encoded protein is CASSPPWGPDEQYF. The chain has TRBV18 and TRBJ2-7, with TRBD1 as a possible D gene (6 bases). This CDR3 has 14 amino acids. The germline CDR1 and CDR2 sequences are KGHSH and LQKENI. The ends were cut back, 3 bases at V and 5 bases at J, with 14 bases in the middle.

V and J are TRBV15 and TRBJ2-1; D is possibly TRBD2 (5 bases). Germline V gene lookup returns CDR1 LNHNV and CDR2 YYDKDF (reference sequence). CDR3 length equals 15 residues. Trimming stripped 1 base from V and 0 bases from J, with 7 bases between. The CDR3 DNA follows: TGTGCCACCAGCAGAGGCGGGTTCTCCTACAATGAGCAGTTCTTC. This encodes CATSRGGFSYNEQFF.

V is TRBV28 and J is TRBJ2-7; no clear D gene. Germline values: CDR1 MDHEN, CDR2 SYDVKM. CDR3 length: 14 amino acids. V was shortened by 2 bases and J by 3 bases, with 11 bases between the two germline ends. This chain's CDR3 is CASSLNKVDYEQYF. In nucleotides, the CDR3 is TGTGCCAGCAGTTTAAACAAAGTCGACTACGAGCAGTACTTC.

V gene TRBV7-9 combines with J gene TRBJ1-2; 11 bases are a match to TRBD1. Germline CDR1 is SEHNR and CDR2 is FQNEAQ (reference sequence). V shed 4 bases and J 7 bases; nucleotides not matched to a gene: 14. The CDR3 runs to 17 residues. CDR3 nucleotides: TGTGCCAGCAGCTCCCCTGAACCGGGACAGGGGGACTCTGGCTACACCTTC. This encodes CASSSPEPGQGDSGYTF. Complete variable domain (other parts from reference TRBV7-9 and TRBJ1-2): DTGVSQNPRHKITKRGQNVTFRCDPISEHNRLYWYRQTLGQGPEFLTYFQNEAQLEKSRLLSDRFSAERPKGSFSTLEIQRTEQGDSAMYLCASSSPEPGQGDSGYTFGSGTRLTVV.